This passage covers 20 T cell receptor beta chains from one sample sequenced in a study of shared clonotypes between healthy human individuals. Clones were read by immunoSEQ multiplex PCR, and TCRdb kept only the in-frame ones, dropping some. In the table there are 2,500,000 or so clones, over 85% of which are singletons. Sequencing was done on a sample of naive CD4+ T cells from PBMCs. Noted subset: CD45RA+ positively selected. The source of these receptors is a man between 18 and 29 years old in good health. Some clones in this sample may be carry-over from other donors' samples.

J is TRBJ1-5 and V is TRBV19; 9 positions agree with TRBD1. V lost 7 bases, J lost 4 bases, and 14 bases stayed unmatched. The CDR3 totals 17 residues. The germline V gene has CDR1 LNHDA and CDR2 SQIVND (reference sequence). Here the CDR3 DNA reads TGTGCCAGTACCATATTTCATTCCGGACAGGGGAATCAGCCCCAGCATTTT. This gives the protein CASTIFHSGQGNQPQHF.

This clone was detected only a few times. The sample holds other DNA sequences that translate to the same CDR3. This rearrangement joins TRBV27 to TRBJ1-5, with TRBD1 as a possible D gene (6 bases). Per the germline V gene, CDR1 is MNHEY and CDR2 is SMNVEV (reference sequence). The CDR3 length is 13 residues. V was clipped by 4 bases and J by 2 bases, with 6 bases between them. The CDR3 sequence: CASSWTGNQPQHF. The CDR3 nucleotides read TGTGCCAGCAGTTGGACAGGCAATCAGCCCCAGCATTTT.

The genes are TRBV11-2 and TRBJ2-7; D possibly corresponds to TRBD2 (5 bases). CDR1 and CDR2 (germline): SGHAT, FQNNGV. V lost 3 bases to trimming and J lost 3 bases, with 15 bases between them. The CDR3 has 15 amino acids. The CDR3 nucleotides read TGTGCCAGCAGCTTCCAGGCGGGCCCCTACTACGAGCAGTACTTC. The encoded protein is CASSFQAGPYYEQYF.

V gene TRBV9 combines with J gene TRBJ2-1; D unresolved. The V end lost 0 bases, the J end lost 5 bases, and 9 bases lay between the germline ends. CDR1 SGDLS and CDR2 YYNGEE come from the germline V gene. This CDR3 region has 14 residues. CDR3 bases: TGTGCCAGCAGCGTAGGTTTGACTGACAATGAGCAGTTCTTC. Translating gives CASSVGLTDNEQFF.

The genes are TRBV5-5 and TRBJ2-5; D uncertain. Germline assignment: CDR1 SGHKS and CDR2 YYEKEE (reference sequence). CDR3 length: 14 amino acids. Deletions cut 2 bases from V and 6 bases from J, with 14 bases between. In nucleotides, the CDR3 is TGTGCCAGCAGCTTCTTATGGGGTGAGAAGACCCAGTACTTC. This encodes CASSFLWGEKTQYF.

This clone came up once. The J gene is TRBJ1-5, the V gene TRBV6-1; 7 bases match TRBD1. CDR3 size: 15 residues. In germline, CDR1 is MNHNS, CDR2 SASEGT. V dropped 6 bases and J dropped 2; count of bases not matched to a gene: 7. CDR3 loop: CASRATGIRNQPQHF. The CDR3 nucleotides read TGTGCCAGCAGGGCGACAGGGATTCGCAATCAGCCCCAGCATTTT.

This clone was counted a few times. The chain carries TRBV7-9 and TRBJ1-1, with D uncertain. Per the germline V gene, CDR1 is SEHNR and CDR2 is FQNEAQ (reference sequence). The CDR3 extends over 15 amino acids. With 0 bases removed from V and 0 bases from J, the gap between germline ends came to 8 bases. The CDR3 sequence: CASSLASAMNTEAFF. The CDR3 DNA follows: TGTGCCAGCAGCTTAGCGTCAGCTATGAACACTGAAGCTTTCTTT.

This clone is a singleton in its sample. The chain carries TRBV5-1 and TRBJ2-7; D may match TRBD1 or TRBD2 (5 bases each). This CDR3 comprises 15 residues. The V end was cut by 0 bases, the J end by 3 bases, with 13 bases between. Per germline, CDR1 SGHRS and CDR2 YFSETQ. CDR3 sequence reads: CASSLGGAANYEQYF. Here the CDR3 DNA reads TGCGCCAGCAGCTTGGGAGGGGCAGCGAACTACGAGCAGTACTTC.

This CDR3 reads CAWTRQGEKPQHF. CDR3 in DNA: TGTGCCTGGACCCGACAGGGGGAAAAGCCCCAGCATTTT. The genes are TRBV30 and TRBJ1-5; TRBD1 aligns across 9 bases. This CDR3 is built from 13 residues. Germline CDR1 reads GTSNPN; CDR2 reads SVGIG (reference sequence). With 4 bases clipped from V and 8 bases from J, the junction kept 6 bases outside the gene matches.

As DNA, the CDR3 is TGCAGCGTTCGCAGGGGGCAGGGAACCGGGGAGCTGTTTTTT. Translated: CSVRRGQGTGELFF. The chain recombines TRBV29-1 with TRBJ2-2; 8 nucleotides line up with TRBD1. Germline V CDR1 and CDR2: SQVTM, ANQGSEA. The CDR3 covers 14 residues. Germline trimming cut 5 bases from V and 5 bases from J; bases unmatched to any gene: 7.

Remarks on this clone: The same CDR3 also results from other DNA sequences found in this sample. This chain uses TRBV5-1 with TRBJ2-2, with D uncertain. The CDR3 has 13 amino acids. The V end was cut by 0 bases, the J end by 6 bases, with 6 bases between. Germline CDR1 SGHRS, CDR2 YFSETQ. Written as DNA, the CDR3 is TGCGCCAGCAGCTTGGTTTCTTCCGGGGAGCTGTTTTTT. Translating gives CASSLVSSGELFF. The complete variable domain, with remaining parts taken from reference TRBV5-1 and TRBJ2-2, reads KAGVTQTPRYLIKTRGQQVTLSCSPISGHRSVSWYQQTPGQGLQFLFEYFSETQRNKGNFPGRFSGRQFSNSRSEMNVSTLELGDSALYLCASSLVSSGELFFGEGSRLTVL.

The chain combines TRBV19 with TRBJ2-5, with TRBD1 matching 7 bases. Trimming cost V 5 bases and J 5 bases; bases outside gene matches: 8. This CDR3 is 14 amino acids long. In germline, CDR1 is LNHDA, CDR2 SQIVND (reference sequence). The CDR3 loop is CASSYRGSSETQYF. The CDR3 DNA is TGTGCCAGTAGTTACAGGGGAAGCTCGGAGACCCAGTACTTC.

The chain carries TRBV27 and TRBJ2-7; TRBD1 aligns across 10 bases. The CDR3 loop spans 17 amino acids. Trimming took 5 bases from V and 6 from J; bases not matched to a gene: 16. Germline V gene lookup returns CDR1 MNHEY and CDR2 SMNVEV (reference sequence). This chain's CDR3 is CASSPGLIRDRGREQYF. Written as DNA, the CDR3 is TGTGCCAGCAGTCCCGGTCTGATCCGGGACAGGGGACGCGAGCAGTACTTC.

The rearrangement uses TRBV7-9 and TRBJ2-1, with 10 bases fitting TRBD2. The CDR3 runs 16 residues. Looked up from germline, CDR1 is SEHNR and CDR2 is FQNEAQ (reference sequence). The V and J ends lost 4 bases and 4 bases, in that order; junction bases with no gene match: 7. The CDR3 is CASSSSAGGPYNEQFF. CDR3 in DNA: TGTGCCAGCAGCTCCTCAGCGGGAGGGCCTTACAATGAGCAGTTCTTC.

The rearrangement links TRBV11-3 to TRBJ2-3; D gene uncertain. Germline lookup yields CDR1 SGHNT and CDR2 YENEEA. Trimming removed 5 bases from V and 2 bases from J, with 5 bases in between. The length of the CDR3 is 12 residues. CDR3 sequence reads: CASSTHTDTQYF. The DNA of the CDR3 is TGTGCCAGCAGCACACACACAGATACGCAGTATTTT.

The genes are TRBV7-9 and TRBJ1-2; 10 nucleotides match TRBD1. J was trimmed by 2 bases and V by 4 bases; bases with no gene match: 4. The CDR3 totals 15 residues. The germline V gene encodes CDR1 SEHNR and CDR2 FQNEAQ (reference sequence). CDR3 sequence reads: CASSYPGQGNYGYTF. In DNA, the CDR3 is TGTGCCAGCAGCTACCCGGGACAGGGGAACTATGGCTACACCTTC.

CDR3 region: CACDRDRVYEQYF. In DNA, the CDR3 is TGTGCCTGTGACCGGGACAGGGTCTACGAGCAGTACTTC. This sequence joins TRBV6-1 and TRBJ2-7; 9 nucleotides match TRBD1. This CDR3 contains 13 residues. The V gene's germline CDR1 is MNHNS and CDR2 SASEGT. V lost 11 bases and J lost 3; bases outside the gene matches: 8.

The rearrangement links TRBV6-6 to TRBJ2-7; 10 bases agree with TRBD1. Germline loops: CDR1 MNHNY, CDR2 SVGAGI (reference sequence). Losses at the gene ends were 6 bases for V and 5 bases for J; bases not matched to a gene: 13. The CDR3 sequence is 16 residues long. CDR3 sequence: CASRITTRQGADEQYF. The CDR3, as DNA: TGTGCCAGCAGAATCACGACTAGACAGGGGGCAGACGAGCAGTACTTC.

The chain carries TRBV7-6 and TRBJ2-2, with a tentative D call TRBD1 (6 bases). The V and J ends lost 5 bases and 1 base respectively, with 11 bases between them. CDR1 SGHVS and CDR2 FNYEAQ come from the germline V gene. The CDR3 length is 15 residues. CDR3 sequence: CASSVPGQNTGELFF. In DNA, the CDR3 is TGTGCCAGCAGCGTACCGGGACAGAACACCGGGGAGCTGTTTTTT.

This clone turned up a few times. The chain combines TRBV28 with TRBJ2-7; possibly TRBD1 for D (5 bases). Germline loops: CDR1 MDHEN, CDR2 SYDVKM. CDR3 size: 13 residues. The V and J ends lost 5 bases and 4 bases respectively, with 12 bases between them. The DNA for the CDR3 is TGTGCCAGCAGTCGGCAGGGTTTGTACGAGCAGTACTTC. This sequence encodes CASSRQGLYEQYF.